The rows below give T cell receptor beta chains drawn from one sample of a study of blood T cell repertoires in COVID-19. TCRdb's copy holds only in-frame clones and misses some; the assay was immunoSEQ multiplex PCR. This table has some 170,000 clones, around 85% appearing once. Sample: peripheral blood. The receptors were sampled from an older woman with acute or convalescent COVID-19. Each CDR3 is given with its conserved first and last residue.

v_call	j_call	cdr3_aa
TRBV5-1	TRBJ2-2	CASRGQGADTGELFF
TRBV28	TRBJ1-1	CASSSTAPDTMNQKAFF
TRBV28	TRBJ1-1	CASSGQGRGMNTEAFF
TRBV5-1	TRBJ2-4	CASTQDRVAKNIQYF
TRBV2	TRBJ2-5	CASSPRGRETQYF
TRBV5-1	TRBJ1-2	CASSLADSFYGYTF
TRBV3-1/TRBV3-2	TRBJ2-1	CASSQWSGGTGEQFF
TRBV24-1	TRBJ2-3	CATGPSGRAATDTQYF
TRBV19	TRBJ2-5	CASSPMGGSEETQYF
TRBV7-8	TRBJ1-2	CASSSGREHGYTF
TRBV4-2	TRBJ1-5	CASSHKLGLDQPQHF
TRBV6-2/TRBV6-3	TRBJ2-1	CASSYGGLADYNEQFF
TRBV19	TRBJ1-1	CASRGQGIEAFF
TRBV18	TRBJ1-1	CASSPDSYNTEAFF
TRBV18	TRBJ2-7	CASSPNRVYEQYF
TRBV18	TRBJ1-4	CASSPESGNNEKLFF
TRBV6-5	TRBJ2-2	CASRPTGGGLFF
TRBV9	TRBJ2-7	CASSGTSGKLDEQYF
TRBV6-1	TRBJ1-4	CASSGGQGGPNEKLFF
TRBV19	TRBJ2-1	CASSIGGGFEQFF
TRBV28	TRBJ1-2	CASKGQGARGYTF
TRBV13	TRBJ2-2	CASSLVGGVGAGELFF
TRBV7-3	TRBJ2-3	CASSLTGTSGTDTQYF
TRBV5-1	TRBJ2-5	CASSDTGGGETQYF
TRBV1	TRBJ2-5	CTSSQDGAGEKETQYF
TRBV6-4	TRBJ2-2	CASSLDRGLTGELFF
TRBV11-3	TRBJ2-2	CASSLYVGGDTGELFF
TRBV7-9	TRBJ2-1	CASSLGGGTSYNEQFF
TRBV28	TRBJ1-2	CASSGPAGYGYTF
TRBV10-3	TRBJ2-2	CAVSGLAGGELFF
TRBV7-7	TRBJ2-1	CASSLGQNNEQFF
TRBV7-7	TRBJ2-3	CASSPRASGADTQYF
TRBV13	TRBJ1-1	CASSLGRTGGGTEAFF